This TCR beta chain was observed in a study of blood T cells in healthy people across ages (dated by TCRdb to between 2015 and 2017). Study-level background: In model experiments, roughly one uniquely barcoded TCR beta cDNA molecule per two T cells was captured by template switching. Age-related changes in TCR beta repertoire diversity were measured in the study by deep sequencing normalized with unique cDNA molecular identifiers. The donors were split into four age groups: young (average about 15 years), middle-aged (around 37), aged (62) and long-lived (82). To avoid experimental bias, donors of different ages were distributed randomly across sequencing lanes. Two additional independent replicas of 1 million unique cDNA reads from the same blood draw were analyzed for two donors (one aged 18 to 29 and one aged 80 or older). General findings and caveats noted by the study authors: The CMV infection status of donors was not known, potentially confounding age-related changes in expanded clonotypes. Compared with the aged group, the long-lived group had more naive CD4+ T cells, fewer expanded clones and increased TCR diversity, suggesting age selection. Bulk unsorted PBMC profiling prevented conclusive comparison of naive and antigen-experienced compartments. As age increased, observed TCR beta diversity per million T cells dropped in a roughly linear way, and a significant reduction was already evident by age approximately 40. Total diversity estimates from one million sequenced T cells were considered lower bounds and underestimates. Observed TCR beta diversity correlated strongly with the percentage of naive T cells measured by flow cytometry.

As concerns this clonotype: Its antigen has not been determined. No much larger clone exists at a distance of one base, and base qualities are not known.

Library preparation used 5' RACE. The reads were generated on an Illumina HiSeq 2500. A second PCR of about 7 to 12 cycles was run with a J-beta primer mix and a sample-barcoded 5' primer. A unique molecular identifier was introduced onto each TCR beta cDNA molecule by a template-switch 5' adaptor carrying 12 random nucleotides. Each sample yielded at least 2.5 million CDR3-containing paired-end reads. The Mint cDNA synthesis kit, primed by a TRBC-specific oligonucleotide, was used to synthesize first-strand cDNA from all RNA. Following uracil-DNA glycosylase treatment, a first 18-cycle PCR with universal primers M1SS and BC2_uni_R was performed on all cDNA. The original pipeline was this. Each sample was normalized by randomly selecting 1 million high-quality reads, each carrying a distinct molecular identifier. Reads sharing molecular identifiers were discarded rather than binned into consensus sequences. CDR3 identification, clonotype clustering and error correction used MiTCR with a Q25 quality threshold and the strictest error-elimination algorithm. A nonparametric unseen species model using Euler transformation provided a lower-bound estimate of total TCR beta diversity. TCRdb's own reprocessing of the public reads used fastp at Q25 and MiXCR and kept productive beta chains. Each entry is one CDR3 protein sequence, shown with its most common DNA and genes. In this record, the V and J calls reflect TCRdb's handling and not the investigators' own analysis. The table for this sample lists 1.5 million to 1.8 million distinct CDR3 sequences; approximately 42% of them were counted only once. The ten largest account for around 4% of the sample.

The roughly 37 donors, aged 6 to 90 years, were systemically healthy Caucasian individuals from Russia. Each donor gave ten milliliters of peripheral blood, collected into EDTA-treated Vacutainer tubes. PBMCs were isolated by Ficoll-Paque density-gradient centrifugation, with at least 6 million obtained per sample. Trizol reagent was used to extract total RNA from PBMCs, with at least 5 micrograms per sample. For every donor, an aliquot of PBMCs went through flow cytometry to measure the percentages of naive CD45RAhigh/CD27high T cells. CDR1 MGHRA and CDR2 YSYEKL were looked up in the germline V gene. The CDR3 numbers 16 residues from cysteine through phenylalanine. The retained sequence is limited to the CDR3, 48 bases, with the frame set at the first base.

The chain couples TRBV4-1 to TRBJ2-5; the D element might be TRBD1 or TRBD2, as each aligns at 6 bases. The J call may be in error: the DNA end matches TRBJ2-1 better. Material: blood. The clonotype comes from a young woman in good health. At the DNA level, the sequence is TGCGCCAGCAGCCAGGGGACTGACAGGTACCAAGAGACCCAGTTCTTC. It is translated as CASSQGTDRYQETQFF.